The T cell receptor beta chain described here comes from a study of blood T cell repertoires in COVID-19 (dated by TCRdb to the early 2020s). Regarding the research as a whole: Collaborator samples came from the United States, Italy and Spain and covered acute and convalescent phases of COVID-19. The material from the prospective study consisted of cDNA or gDNA derived from T cells, B-cell-depleted T cells, or PBMCs. The dataset comprised deeply sampled blood TCRbeta repertoires from subjects exposed to, actively infected with, or recovered from COVID-19. The repertoires were released in a freely available public database meant as a resource for research on the immune response to SARS-CoV-2. Samples came from the ongoing ImmuneRACE study (first 160 participants) plus 1,254 subjects from 6 global collaborators. Nearly every sample came with metadata listing a de-identified subject ID, COVID-19 status, age in years and sex. Where HLA class I and class II types were available, the types were taken from metadata supplied by the sample provider, not from assay-based typing. What the authors observed across the whole study: How much clinical and demographic metadata was included differed by source and by participant, and the metadata was provided uncurated.

TCRbeta CDR3 regions were amplified from genomic DNA by means of the immunoSEQ Assay, a bias-controlled multiplex PCR. As for the authors' bioinformatics: The number of nucleated cells in each sample was estimated from the amplification of reference gene primers within the assay. To quantify the absolute abundance of each unique TCRbeta CDR3 rearrangement, sequence reads were collapsed and filtered. Productive Simpson clonality was computed per sample as the square root of Simpson's diversity index over productive rearrangements. Here the immuneACCESS table is served through TCRdb, limited to in-frame sequences with V and J called. Missing clones are a known gap in these copies; in checked studies unresolved V genes cover under half, and the rest lacks a known reason. That table is the source of V, J and clone size, and D and trimming were worked out from the DNA. The sample table holds fewer than 500,000 clones, of which 70% to 90% were seen once. The ten largest clones add up to 0.8% to 0.85% of the sample.

In Seattle, one collaborating source enrolled patients while the infection was active and tracked those patients longitudinally over the course of disease. The collaborating institutions used their own protocols to collect whole blood in K2EDTA tubes. For TCRbeta analysis, collaborators shipped samples as frozen whole blood, isolated PBMCs, or DNA extracted from either of those sample types. From the cysteine up to the phenylalanine, the CDR3 has a length of 13 residues. The retained sequence is limited to the CDR3, 39 bases, with the frame set at the first base. For CDR1 and CDR2, the germline V gene lists SNHLY and FYNNEI. Trimming takes 4 bases from V and 1 base from J, and the germline ends sit 4 bases apart. A few counts support this clone. There is no known antigen for this receptor. The sample holds no much larger clone one base away, and base qualities are not on file. The sample carries other DNA sequences with the same CDR3.

Material: peripheral blood. The rearranged segments are TRBV2 and TRBJ2-2, with no D gene named confidently. This receptor was identified in a man between 18 and 35 years old with COVID-19, enrolled during active disease. CDR3 protein: CASSVQNTGELFF. The base sequence is TGTGCCAGCAGTGTTCAGAACACCGGGGAGCTGTTTTTT.